This TCR beta chain was recorded in a study of tumor and adjacent non-tumor tissue in lung cancer. Germline CDR1 reads MGHDK; CDR2 reads SYGVNS. The CDR3 is 11 residues long. The V end was cut by 10 bases, the J end by 8 bases, with 14 bases between. This clonotype was picked up a small number of times. This sample's RNA came from whole unsorted tissue. Distant lung tissue was collected more than 3 cm away from the tumor edge. A modified ARM-PCR protocol with three rounds of nested PCR amplified TCRbeta. From the multiplex PCR reads, TCRdb called clonotypes with MiXCR, one entry per CDR3 protein. In the table there are roughly 43,000 distinct CDR3 sequences, roughly 60% of which are singletons.

The chain has TRBV25-1 and TRBJ1-2; D is possibly TRBD1 (5 bases). Sample: distant non-tumor lung tissue. The source is a man aged 50 to 59 with non-small cell lung cancer. As DNA, the CDR3 is TGTGCCACCAGGTACGGGGGGGGCTACACCTTC. Translating gives CATRYGGGYTF.